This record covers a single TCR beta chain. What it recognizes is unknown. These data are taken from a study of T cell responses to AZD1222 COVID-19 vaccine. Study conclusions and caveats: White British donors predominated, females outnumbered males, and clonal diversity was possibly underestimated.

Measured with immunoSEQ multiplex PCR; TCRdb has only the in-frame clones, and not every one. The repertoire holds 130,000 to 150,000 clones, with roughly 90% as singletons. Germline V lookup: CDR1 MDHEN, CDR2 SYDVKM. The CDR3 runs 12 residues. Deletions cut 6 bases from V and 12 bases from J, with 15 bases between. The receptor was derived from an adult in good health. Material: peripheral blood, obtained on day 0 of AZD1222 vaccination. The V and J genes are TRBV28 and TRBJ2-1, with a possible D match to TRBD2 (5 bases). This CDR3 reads CASSPDSSTQFF. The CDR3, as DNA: TGTGCCAGCAGCCCGGACTCCTCGACGCAGTTCTTC.